The clone carrying this TCR beta chain was recorded only once. Its antigen is undetermined. A much bigger clone sits one base away, suggesting this may be a read error. The data originate from a study of early T cells in non-severe SARS-CoV-2 infection. As for the study in general: Bulk RNA isolated from unsorted whole blood underwent sequencing; chains were not paired. Overall study findings and caveats: Anti-spike CD8 responses were favored in VDJdb matching, and private and CD4 specificities were missed.

Tagging with unique molecular identifiers was applied to individual cDNA molecules. TCRdb reprocessed the 5' RACE reads via MiXCR and lists one record per CDR3 protein. The table has 85,000 to 100,000 distinct CDR3 sequences, about 12% seen once; the top ten hold approximately 2.4%. CDR3 length equals 14 residues. Germline V gene lookup returns CDR1 DFQATT and CDR2 SNEGSKA (reference sequence). The rearrangement uses TRBV20-1 and TRBJ1-1, with 8 bases aligning to TRBD1. The clonotype was recovered from an adult who was a healthcare worker with PCR-confirmed SARS-CoV-2 infection or an uninfected control (not recorded which). Sample: whole blood. Written as DNA, the CDR3 is TGCAGAGCTGCGGACAGGGCCAAGAACACTGAAGCTTTCTTT. It is translated as CRAADRAKNTEAFF.